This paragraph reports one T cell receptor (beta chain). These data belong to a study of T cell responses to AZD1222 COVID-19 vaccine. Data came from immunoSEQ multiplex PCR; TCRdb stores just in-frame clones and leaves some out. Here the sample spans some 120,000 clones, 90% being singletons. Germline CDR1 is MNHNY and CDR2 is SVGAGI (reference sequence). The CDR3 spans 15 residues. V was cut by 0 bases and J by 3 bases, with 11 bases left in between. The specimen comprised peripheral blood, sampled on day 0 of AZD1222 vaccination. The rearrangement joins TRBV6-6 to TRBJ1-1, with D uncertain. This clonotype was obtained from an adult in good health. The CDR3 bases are TGTGCCAGCAGTTACTCGATGGTGTTGCACACTGAAGCTTTCTTT. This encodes CASSYSMVLHTEAFF.